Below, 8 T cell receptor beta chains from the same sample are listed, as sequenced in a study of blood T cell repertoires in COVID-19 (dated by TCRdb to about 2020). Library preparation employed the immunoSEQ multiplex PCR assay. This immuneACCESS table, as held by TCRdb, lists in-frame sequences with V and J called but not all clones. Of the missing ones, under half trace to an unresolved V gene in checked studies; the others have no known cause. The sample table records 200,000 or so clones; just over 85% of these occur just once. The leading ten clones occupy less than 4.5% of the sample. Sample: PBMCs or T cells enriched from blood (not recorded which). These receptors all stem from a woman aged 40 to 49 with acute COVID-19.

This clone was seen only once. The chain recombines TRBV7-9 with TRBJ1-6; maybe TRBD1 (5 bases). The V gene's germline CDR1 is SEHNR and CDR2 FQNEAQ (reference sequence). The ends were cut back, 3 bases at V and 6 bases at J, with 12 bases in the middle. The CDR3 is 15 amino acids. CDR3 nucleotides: TGTGCCAGCAGCTTGGGACCCGGGGGTAATTCACCCCTCCACTTT. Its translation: CASSLGPGGNSPLHF.

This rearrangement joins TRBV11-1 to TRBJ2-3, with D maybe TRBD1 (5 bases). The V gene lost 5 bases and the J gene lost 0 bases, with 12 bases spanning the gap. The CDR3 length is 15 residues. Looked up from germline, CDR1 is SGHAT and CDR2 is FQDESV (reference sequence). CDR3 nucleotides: TGTGCCAGCAGCACAACAGGTTCTAGCACAGATACGCAGTATTTT. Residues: CASSTTGSSTDTQYF.

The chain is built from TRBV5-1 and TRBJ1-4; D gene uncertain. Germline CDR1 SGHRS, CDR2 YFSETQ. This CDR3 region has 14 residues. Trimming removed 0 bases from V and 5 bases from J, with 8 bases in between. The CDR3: CASSLGRVNEKLFF. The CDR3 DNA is TGCGCCAGCAGCTTGGGTAGAGTGAATGAAAAACTGTTTTTT.

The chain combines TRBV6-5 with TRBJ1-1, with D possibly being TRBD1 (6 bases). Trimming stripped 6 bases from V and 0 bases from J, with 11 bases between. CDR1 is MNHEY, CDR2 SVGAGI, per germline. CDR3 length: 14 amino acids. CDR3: CASRLGQVNTEAFF. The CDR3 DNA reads TGTGCCAGCAGGCTGGGACAAGTGAACACTGAAGCTTTCTTT.

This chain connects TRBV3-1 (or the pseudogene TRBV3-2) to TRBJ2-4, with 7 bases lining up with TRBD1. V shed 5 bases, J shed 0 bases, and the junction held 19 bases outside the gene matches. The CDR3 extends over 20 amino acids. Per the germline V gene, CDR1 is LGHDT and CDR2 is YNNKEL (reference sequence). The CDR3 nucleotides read TGTGCCAGCAGCAAAACGTTAAGACAGGGTAGGGGAGAAGCCAAAAACATTCAGTACTTC. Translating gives CASSKTLRQGRGEAKNIQYF.

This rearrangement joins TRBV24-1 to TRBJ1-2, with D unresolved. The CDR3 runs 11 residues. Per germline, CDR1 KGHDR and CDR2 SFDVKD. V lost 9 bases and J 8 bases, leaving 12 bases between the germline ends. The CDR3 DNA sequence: TGTGCCACCTGGAGTAGTTGGGGCTACACCTTC. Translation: CATWSSWGYTF.

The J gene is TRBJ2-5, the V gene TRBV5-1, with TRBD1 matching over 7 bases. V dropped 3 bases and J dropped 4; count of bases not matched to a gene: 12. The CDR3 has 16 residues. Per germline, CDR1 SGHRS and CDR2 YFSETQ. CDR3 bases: TGCGCCAGCAGCTCCTCTCCGACAGGGATTAGAGAGACCCAGTACTTC. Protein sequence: CASSSSPTGIRETQYF.

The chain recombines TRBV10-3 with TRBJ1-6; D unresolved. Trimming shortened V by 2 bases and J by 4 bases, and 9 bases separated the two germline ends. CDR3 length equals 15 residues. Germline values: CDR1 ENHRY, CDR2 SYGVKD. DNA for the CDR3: TGTGCCATCAGTGAGGACACCATTTATAATTCACCCCTCCACTTT. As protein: CAISEDTIYNSPLHF.